These 2 T cell receptor beta chains share one sample of origin, sequenced in a study of cytomegalovirus exposure and HLA in healthy donors. PCR employed 60 Vbeta and 13 Jbeta primers. Produced via immunoSEQ multiplex PCR; TCRdb's table is partial and in-frame only. The data hold 130,000 or so clones, with 70% to 85% observed a single time. The sample was PBMCs. All receptors come from a woman in her forties in good health and CMV-seronegative.

The V call is TRBV27, the J call TRBJ2-3; a possible D gene is TRBD2 (6 bases). With 3 bases removed from V and 3 bases from J, the gap between germline ends came to 13 bases. This CDR3 spans 15 amino acids. Germline V gene data show CDR1 as MNHEY and CDR2 as SMNVEV (reference sequence). For the CDR3, the DNA is TGTGCCAGCAGTTTGGTCCCGGAGGGGACAGATACGCAGTATTTT. It yields the protein CASSLVPEGTDTQYF.

The DNA for the CDR3 is TGCAGCGTAAGGGACATCCGAGCTGGGGCCAACGTCCTGACTTTC. Translation: CSVRDIRAGANVLTF. The chain is built from TRBV29-1 and TRBJ2-6; D possibly corresponds to TRBD1 (6 bases). CDR3 length equals 15 residues. Looked up from germline, CDR1 is SQVTM and CDR2 is ANQGSEA. Trimming cost V 6 bases and J 2 bases, with 14 bases left between them.